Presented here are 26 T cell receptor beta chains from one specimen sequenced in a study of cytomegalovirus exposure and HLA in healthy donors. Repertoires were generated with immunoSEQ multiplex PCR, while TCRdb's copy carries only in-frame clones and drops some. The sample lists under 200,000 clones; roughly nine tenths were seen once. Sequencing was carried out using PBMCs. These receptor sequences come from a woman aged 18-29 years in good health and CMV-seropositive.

The CDR3 DNA reads as TGTGCCTGGAGCTTTTATGCGAACACCGGGGAGCTGTTTTTT. The encoded protein is CAWSFYANTGELFF. The chain employs TRBV30 and TRBJ2-2; unclear D gene. V dropped 3 bases and J dropped 0 bases, with 8 bases sitting between them. This CDR3 contains 14 residues. CDR1 and CDR2 from the germline V gene are GTSNPN and SVGIG (reference sequence).

The CDR3 nucleotides are TGTGCCAGCCGGGCAAGCGCAAATGCGGGTGAGCAGTACTTC. It specifies CASRASANAGEQYF. V usage is TRBV7-3 and J usage is TRBJ2-7; possible D gene TRBD2, 5 bases. With 8 bases removed from V and 7 bases from J, the gap between germline ends came to 21 bases. Germline assignment: CDR1 SGHTA and CDR2 FQGTGA. The CDR3 loop spans 14 amino acids.

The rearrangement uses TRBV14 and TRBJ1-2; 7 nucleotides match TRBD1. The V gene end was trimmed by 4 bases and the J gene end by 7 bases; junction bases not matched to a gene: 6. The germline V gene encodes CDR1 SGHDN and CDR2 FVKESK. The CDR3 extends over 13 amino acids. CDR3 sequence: CASSPSRGAGYTF. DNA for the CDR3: TGTGCCAGCAGCCCGAGCAGGGGGGCTGGCTACACCTTC.

The CDR3 sequence: CASSPGDRQLKSTEAFF. CDR3 DNA: TGTGCCAGCAGCCCGGGAGATAGGCAGTTGAAGAGCACTGAAGCTTTCTTT. The chain employs TRBV13 and TRBJ1-1, with unresolved D. With 5 bases removed from V and 4 bases from J, the gap between germline ends came to 23 bases. Looked up from germline, CDR1 is PRHDT and CDR2 is FYEKMQ (reference sequence). The CDR3 length is 17 residues.

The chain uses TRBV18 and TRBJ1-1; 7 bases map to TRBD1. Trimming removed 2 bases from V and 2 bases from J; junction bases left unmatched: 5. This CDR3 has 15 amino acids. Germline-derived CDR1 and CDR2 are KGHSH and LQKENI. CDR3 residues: CASSPIDRVNTEAFF. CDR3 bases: TGTGCCAGCTCACCAATAGACAGGGTAAACACTGAAGCTTTCTTT.

The CDR3 nucleotides read TGTGCCAGCAGCTTAGTAGGCGGGGCCTACAATGAGCAGTTCTTC. This gives the protein CASSLVGGAYNEQFF. This chain uses TRBV11-3 with TRBJ2-1, with TRBD2 as a possible D gene (6 bases). Germline V gene data show CDR1 as SGHNT and CDR2 as YENEEA. V lost 1 base, J lost 2 bases, and 9 bases lay in between. The CDR3 runs to 15 residues.

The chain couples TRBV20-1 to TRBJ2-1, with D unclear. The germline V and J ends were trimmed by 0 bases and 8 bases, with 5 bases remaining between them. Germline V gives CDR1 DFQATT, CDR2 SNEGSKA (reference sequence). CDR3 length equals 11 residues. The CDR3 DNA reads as TGCAGTGCTAGAGATCGGGATGAGCAGTTCTTC. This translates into CSARDRDEQFF.

The CDR3 is CASSYGEREQYF. CDR3 DNA: TGTGCCAGCAGTTATGGAGAAAGGGAGCAGTACTTC. The chain couples TRBV6-6 to TRBJ2-7; D is unclear. V shed 3 bases and J shed 7 bases, with 10 bases lying between them. From germline, CDR1 is MNHNY and CDR2 SVGAGI (reference sequence). The CDR3 is 12 amino acids.

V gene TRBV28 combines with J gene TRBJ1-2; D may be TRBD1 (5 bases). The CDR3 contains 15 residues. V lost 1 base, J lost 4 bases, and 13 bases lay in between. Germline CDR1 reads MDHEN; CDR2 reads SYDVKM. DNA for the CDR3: TGTGCCAGCAGTTTATCCCCCAGGGCAGTCTATGGCTACACCTTC. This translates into CASSLSPRAVYGYTF.

CDR3 loop: CASSLRAGGFYNEQFF. Written as DNA, the CDR3 is TGTGCCAGCAGCTTGAGAGCGGGAGGTTTCTACAATGAGCAGTTCTTC. The V and J genes are TRBV5-4 and TRBJ2-1; 9 nucleotides line up with TRBD2. This CDR3 is 16 amino acids long. Germline loops: CDR1 SGHNT, CDR2 YYREEE (reference sequence). V was clipped by 1 base and J by 3 bases; unmatched bases: 5.

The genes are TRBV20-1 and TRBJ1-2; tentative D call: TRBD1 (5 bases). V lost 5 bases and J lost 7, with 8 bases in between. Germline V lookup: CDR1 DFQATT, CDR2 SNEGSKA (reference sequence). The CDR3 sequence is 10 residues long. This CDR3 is CSAADTGYTF. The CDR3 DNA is TGCAGTGCTGCGGACACTGGCTACACCTTC.

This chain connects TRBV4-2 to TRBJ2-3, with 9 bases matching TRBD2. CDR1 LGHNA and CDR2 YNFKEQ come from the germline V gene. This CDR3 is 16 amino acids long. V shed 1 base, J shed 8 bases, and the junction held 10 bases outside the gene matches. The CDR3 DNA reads TGTGCCAGCAGCCAAGGACTAGCGGAATCCCAGGCTACGCAGTATTTT. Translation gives CASSQGLAESQATQYF.

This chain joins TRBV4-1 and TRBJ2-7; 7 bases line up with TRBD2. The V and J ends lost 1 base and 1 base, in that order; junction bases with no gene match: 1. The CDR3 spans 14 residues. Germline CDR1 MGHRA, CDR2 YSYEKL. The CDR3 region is CASSQVGGSYEQYF. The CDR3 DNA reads TGCGCCAGCAGCCAAGTCGGGGGGTCCTACGAGCAGTACTTC.

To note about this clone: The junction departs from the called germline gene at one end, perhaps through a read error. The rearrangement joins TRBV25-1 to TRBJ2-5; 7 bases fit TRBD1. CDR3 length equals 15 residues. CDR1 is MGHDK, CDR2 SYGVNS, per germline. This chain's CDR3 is CASSIEGAFQGTQYF. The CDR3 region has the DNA TGTGCCAGCAGTATAGAGGGGGCATTTCAAGGGACCCAGTACTTC.

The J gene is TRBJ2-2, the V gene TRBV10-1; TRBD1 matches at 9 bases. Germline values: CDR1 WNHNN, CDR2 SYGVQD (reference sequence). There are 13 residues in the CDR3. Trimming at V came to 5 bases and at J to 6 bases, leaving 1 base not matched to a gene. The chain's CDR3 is CASSRTGAGELFF. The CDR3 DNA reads TGCGCCAGCAGTAGGACAGGGGCCGGGGAGCTGTTTTTT.

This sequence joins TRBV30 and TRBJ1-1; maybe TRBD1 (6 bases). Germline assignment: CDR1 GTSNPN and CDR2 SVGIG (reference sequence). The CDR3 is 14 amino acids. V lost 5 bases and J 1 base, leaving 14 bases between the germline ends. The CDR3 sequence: CAWATGTRNTEAFF. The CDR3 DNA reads TGTGCCTGGGCGACCGGGACACGGAACACTGAAGCTTTCTTT.

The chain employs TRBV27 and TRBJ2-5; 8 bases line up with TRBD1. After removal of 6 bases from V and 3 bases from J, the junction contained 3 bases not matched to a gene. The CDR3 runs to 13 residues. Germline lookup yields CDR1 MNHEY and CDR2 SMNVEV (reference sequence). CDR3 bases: TGTGCCAGCAGGCTACAGGGGGAAGAGACCCAGTACTTC. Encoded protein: CASRLQGEETQYF.

CDR3 sequence: CAWSELGEGLRDEQFF. The CDR3 DNA reads TGTGCCTGGAGTGAGTTGGGGGAGGGCCTAAGGGATGAGCAGTTCTTC. V is TRBV30 and J is TRBJ2-1; 7 bases are a match to TRBD2. The CDR3 spans 16 residues. The trim removed 1 base at V and 8 bases at J, leaving 14 bases unmatched. Germline loops: CDR1 GTSNPN, CDR2 SVGIG (reference sequence).

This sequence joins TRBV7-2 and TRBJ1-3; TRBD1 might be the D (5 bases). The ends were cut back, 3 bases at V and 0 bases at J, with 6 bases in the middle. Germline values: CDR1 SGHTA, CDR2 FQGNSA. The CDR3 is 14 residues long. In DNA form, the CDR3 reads TGTGCCAGCAGCTTTCAGGGCTCTGGAAACACCATATATTTT. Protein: CASSFQGSGNTIYF.

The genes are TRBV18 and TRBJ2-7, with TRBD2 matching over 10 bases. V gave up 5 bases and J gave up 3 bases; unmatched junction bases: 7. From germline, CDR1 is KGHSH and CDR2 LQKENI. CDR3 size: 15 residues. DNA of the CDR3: TGTGCCAGCTCATCGACTAGCGGGTCCAGCTACGAGCAGTACTTC. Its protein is CASSSTSGSSYEQYF.

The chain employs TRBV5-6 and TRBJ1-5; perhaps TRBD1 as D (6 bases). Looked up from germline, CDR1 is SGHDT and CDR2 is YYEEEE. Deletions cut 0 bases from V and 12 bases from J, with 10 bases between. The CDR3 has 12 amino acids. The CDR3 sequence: CASSLGLGGQHF. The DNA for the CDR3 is TGTGCCAGCAGCTTGGGTCTAGGGGGCCAGCATTTT.

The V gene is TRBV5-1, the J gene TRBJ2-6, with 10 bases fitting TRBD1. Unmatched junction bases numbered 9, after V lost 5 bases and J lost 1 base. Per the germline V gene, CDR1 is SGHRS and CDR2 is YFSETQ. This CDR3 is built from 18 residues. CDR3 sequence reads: CASRFSDRGWSGANVLTF. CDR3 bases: TGCGCCAGCAGGTTCTCGGACAGGGGGTGGTCTGGGGCCAACGTCCTGACTTTC.

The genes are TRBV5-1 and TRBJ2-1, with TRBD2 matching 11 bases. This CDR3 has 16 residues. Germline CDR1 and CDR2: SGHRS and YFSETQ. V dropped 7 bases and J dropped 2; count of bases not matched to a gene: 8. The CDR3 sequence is CASGGTSGLTYNEQFF. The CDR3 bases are TGCGCCAGCGGCGGGACTAGCGGACTCACCTACAATGAGCAGTTCTTC.

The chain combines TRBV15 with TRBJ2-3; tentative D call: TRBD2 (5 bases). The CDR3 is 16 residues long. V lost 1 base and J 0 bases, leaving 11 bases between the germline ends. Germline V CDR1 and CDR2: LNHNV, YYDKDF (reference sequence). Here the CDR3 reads CATSRGRLFSTDTQYF. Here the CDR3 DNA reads TGTGCCACCAGCAGAGGGAGGTTGTTTAGCACAGATACGCAGTATTTT.

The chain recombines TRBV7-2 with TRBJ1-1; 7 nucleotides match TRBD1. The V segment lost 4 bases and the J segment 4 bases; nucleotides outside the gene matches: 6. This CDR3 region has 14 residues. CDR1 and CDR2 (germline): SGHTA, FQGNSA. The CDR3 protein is CASSSQGVATEAFF. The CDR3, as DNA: TGTGCCAGCAGCTCTCAGGGGGTGGCCACTGAAGCTTTCTTT.

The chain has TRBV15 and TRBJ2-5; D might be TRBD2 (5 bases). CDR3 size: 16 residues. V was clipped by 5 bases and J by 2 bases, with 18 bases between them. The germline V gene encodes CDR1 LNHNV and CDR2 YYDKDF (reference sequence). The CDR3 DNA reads TGTGCCACCAGCCCGAAAGCTAGCCAGTGGCAAGAGACCCAGTACTTC. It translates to CATSPKASQWQETQYF. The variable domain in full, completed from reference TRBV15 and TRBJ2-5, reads DAMVIQNPRYQVTQFGKPVTLSCSQTLNHNVMYWYQQKSSQAPKLLFHYYDKDFNNEADTPDNFQSRRPNTSFCFLDIRSPGLGDTAMYLCATSPKASQWQETQYFGPGTRLLVL.